Reported below is one T cell receptor beta chain. What it binds is not known. This entry comes from a study of cytomegalovirus exposure and HLA in healthy donors. General study findings and limits: Rates of TCR association differed by HLA locus in a later analysis, with DRB1 highest and HLA-C lowest.

Nominal health characterized the donors when sampled, though unrecorded immune exposures were likely. CDR3 length: 12 amino acids. Germline assignment: CDR1 GTSNPN and CDR2 SVGIG (reference sequence). V was pared by 0 bases and J by 6 bases, with 8 bases between. Use of 60 Vbeta and 13 Jbeta primers characterized the PCR. In the original analysis: Unique TCR beta chains numbered around 75 million in a later analysis, with around 10 million shared. Here immunoSEQ multiplex PCR was the method, and the copy in TCRdb shows in-frame clones only, minus some. D and trimming come from the DNA, and the V and J calls and clone size come from that table. There are about 80,000 clones in the sample; over 60% occur only once, and about 4.7% lies in the top ten.

The chain joins TRBV30 to TRBJ1-2; D might be TRBD1 (5 bases). The source of this sequence is a male donor in good health and CMV-seropositive. What was sequenced was PBMCs. The CDR3 here is CAWSVGVDGYTF. In DNA, the CDR3 is TGTGCCTGGAGTGTAGGGGTTGATGGCTACACCTTC.